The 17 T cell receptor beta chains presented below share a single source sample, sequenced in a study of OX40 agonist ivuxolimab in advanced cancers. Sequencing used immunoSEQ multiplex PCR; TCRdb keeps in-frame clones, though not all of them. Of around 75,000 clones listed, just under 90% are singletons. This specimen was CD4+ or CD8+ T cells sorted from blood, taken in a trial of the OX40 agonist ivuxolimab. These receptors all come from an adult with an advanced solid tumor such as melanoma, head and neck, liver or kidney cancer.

The CDR3 DNA sequence: TGCGCCAGCAGCCCGACTGAGAGACGGGCCAACGTCCTGACTTTC. Encoded protein: CASSPTERRANVLTF. The rearrangement uses TRBV5-1 and TRBJ2-6; D is ambiguous. The germline V gene encodes CDR1 SGHRS and CDR2 YFSETQ. The CDR3 contains 15 residues. Trimming took off 4 bases at V and 5 bases at J, with 13 bases between the two ends.

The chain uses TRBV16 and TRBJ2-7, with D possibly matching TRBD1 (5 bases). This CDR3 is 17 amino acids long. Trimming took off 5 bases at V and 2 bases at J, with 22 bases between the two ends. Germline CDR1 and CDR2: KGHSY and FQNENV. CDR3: CASSLYIEDISPYEQYF. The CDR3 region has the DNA TGTGCCAGCAGCTTGTATATAGAGGACATATCACCCTACGAGCAGTACTTC. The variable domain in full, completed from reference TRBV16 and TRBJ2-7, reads GEEVAQTPKHLVRGEGQKAKLYCAPIKGHSYVFWYQQVLKNEFKFLISFQNENVFDETGMPKERFSAKCLPNSPCSLEIQATKLEDSAVYFCASSLYIEDISPYEQYFGPGTRLTVT.

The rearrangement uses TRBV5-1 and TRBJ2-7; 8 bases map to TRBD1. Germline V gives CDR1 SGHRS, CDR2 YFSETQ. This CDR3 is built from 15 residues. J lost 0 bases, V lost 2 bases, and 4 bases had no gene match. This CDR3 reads CASSFRTGSSYEQYF. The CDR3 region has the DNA TGCGCCAGCAGCTTCCGGACAGGGAGCTCCTACGAGCAGTACTTC.

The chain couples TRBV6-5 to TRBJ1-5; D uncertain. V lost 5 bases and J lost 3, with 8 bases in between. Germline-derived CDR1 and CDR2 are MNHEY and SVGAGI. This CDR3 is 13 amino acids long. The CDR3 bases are TGTGCCAGCAGTGCTCGACCCAATCAGCCCCAGCATTTT. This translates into CASSARPNQPQHF.

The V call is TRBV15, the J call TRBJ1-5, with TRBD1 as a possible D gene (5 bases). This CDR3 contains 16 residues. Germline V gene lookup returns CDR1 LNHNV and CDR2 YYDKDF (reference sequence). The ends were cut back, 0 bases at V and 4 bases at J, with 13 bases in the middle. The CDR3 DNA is TGTGCCACCAGCAGAGAAGGGGCAGGGACGAATCAGCCCCAGCATTTT. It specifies CATSREGAGTNQPQHF.

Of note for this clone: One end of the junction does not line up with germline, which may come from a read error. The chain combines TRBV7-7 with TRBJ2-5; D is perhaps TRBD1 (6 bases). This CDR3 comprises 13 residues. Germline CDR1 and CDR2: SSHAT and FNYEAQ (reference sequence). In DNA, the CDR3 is TGTGCTAGCAGCAAACAGGGTGTGGAGACCCAGTACTTC. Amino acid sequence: CASSKQGVETQYF. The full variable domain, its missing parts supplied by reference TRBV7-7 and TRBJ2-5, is GAGVSQSPRYKVTKRGQDVTLRCDPISSHATLYWYQQALGQGPEFLTYFNYEAQPDKSGLPSDRFSAERPEGSISTLTIQRTEQRDSAMYRCASSKQGVETQYFGPGTRLLVL.

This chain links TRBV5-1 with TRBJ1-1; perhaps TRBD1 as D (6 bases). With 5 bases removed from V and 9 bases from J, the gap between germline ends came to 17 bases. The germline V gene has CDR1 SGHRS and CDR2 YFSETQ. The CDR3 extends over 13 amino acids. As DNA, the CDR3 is TGCGCCAGCAGTTCCTCGGACGGGGGCAAAGCTTTCTTT. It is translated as CASSSSDGGKAFF.

For the CDR3, the DNA is TGTGCCAGCAGTCTTTTAGGAGATAGCAATCAGCCCCAGCATTTT. Its translation: CASSLLGDSNQPQHF. The V and J genes are TRBV27 and TRBJ1-5, with D unclear. CDR3 length: 15 residues. Germline values: CDR1 MNHEY, CDR2 SMNVEV (reference sequence). Trimming shortened V by 5 bases and J by 0 bases, and 11 bases separated the two germline ends.

In DNA form, the CDR3 reads TGTGCCTGGAGTGGCGGGAGGAGGTACGAGCAGTACTTC. This sequence encodes CAWSGGRRYEQYF. The chain combines TRBV30 with TRBJ2-7, with 8 bases that match TRBD2. The CDR3 totals 13 residues. J was trimmed by 4 bases and V by 1 base; bases with no gene match: 3. Looked up from germline, CDR1 is GTSNPN and CDR2 is SVGIG (reference sequence). The full variable domain, in which reference TRBV30 and TRBJ2-7 provide the parts outside the CDR3, is SQTIHQWPATLVQPVGSPLSLECTVEGTSNPNLYWYRQAAGRGLQLLFYSVGIGQISSEVPQNLSASRPQDRQFILSSKKLLLSDSGFYLCAWSGGRRYEQYFGPGTRLTVT.

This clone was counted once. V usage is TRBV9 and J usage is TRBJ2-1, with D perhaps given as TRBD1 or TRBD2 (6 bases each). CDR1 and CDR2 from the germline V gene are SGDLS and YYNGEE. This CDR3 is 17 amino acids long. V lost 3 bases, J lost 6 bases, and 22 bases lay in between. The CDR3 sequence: CASSERQVPPRGNEQFF. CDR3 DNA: TGTGCCAGCAGCGAGCGACAGGTCCCACCGCGGGGCAATGAGCAGTTCTTC.

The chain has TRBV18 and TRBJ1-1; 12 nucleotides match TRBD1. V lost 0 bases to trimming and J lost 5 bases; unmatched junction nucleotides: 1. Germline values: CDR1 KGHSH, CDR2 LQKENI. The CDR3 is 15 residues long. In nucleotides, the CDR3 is TGTGCCAGCTCACCACCGGGACAGGGGGCGACTGAAGCTTTCTTT. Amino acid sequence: CASSPPGQGATEAFF. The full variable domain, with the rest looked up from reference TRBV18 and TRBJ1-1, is NAGVMQNPRHLVRRRGQEARLRCSPMKGHSHVYWYRQLPEEGLKFMVYLQKENIIDESGMPKERFSAEFPKEGPSILRIQQVVRGDSAAYFCASSPPGQGATEAFFGQGTRLTVV.

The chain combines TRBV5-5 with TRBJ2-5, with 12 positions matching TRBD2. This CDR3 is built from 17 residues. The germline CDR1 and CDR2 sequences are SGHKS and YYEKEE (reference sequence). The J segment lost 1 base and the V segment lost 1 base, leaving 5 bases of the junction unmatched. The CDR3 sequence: CASSLSTSGGAQETQYF. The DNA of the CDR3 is TGTGCCAGCAGCTTGTCGACTAGCGGGGGAGCCCAAGAGACCCAGTACTTC.

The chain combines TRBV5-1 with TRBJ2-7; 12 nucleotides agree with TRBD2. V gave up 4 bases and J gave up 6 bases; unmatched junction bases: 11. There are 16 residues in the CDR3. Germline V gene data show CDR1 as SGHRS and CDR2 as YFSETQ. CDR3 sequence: CASSTQTSGRWVEQYF. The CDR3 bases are TGCGCCAGCAGCACTCAGACTAGCGGGAGATGGGTCGAGCAGTACTTC.

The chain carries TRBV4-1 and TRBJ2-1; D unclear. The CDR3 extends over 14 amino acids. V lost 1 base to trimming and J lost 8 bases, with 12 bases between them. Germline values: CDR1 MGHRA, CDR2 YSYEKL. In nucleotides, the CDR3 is TGCGCCAGCAGCCAAGGTCTAGTGTCGTATGAGCAGTTCTTC. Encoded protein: CASSQGLVSYEQFF.

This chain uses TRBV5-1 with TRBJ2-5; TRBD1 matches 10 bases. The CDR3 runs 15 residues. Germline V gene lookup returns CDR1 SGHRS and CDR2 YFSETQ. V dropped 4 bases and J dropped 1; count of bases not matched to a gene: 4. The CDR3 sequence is CASSPTGGPQETQYF. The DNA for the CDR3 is TGCGCCAGCAGCCCGACAGGGGGCCCCCAAGAGACCCAGTACTTC.

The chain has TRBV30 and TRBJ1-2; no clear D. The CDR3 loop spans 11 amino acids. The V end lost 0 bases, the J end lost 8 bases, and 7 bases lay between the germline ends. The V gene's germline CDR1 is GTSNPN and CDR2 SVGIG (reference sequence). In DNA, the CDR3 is TGTGCCTGGAGTGTAGGTCCGGGCTACACCTTC. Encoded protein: CAWSVGPGYTF.

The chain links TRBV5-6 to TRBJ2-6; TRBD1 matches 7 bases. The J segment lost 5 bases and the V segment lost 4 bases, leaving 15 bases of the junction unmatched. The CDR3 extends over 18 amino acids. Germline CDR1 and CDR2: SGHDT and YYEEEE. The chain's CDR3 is CASSPADRRKLWANVLTF. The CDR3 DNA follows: TGTGCCAGCAGCCCGGCGGACAGGAGGAAGTTATGGGCCAACGTCCTGACTTTC.